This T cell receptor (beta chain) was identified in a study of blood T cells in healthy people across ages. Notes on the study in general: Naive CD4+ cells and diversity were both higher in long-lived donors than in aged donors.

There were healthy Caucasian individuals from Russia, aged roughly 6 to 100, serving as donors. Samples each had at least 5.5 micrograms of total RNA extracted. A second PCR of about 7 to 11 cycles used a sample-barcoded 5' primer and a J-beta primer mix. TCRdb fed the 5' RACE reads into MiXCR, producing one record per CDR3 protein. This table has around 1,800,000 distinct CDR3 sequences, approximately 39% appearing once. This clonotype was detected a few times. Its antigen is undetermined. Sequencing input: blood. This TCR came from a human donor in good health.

The DNA of the CDR3 is TGCAGCGTTGAAGACTACCAAGAGACCCAGTACTTC. It codes for CSVEDYQETQYF. The rearrangement links TRBV29-1 to TRBJ2-5; D gene uncertain. CDR1 is SQVTM and CDR2 is ANQGSEA in the germline V gene. The CDR3 length is 12 residues. Trimming removed 0 bases at V and 0 bases at J, with 2 bases between.